This T cell receptor beta chain appears in the sequencing data of a study of STAT5B mutations in CD4+ large granular lymphocyte leukemia. Turning to this clone: The antigen remains unidentified.

Sequencing used immunoSEQ multiplex PCR; TCRdb keeps in-frame clones, though not all of them. The sample carries 25,000 to 35,000 clones, around 76% recorded once. Study-level findings and limits: CD4-sorted patient repertoires seemed more clonal than healthy CD4+ repertoires.

The source is a human donor in good health. Source material: CD4+ T cells from blood buffy coats.

The CDR3 spells CASSLNIGTGSDTQYF. In DNA form, the CDR3 reads TGTGCCAGCAGCTTAAATATTGGGACAGGGTCAGATACGCAGTATTTT. V and J are TRBV7-2 and TRBJ2-3; TRBD1 aligns across 9 bases. CDR3 length: 16 residues. J was trimmed by 4 bases and V by 2 bases; bases with no gene match: 7. Germline lookup yields CDR1 SGHTA and CDR2 FQGNSA.